This record looks at one T cell receptor (beta chain) sequence and its context. The germline gives CDR1 SGHTA, CDR2 FQGNSA. V lost 1 base and J 5 bases, leaving 14 bases between the germline ends. The CDR3 consists of 15 residues. The data derive from a study of tumor-infiltrating lymphocytes in localized non-small cell lung cancer. Only in-frame clones appear in the TCRdb table, and some are missing; sequencing was by immunoSEQ multiplex PCR. The sample shows about 10,000 clones, roughly 80% of them seen only once. This sequence originates from a human donor with non-small cell lung cancer. This sequence joins TRBV7-2 and TRBJ2-5; D is tentatively TRBD1 or TRBD2 (5 bases each). What was sequenced was uninvolved lung tissue not adjacent to the tumor. CDR3 protein: CASSLVGGWGETQYF. The CDR3 DNA follows: TGTGCCAGCAGCTTAGTAGGTGGTTGGGGGGAGACCCAGTACTTC.